Below, 10 T cell receptor beta chains from the same sample are listed, as sequenced in a study of blood T cell repertoires in COVID-19. Measured with immunoSEQ multiplex PCR; TCRdb has only the in-frame clones, and not every one. The repertoire consists of around 130,000 clones, with around 81% occurring once and the leading ten covering roughly 10%. Sequenced sample: peripheral blood. Every receptor here comes from a human donor in a cohort sampled during active COVID-19.

The J gene is TRBJ1-3, the V gene TRBV7-9, with D possibly being TRBD1 (6 bases). This CDR3 is built from 17 residues. The germline V gene has CDR1 SEHNR and CDR2 FQNEAQ (reference sequence). V lost 5 bases to trimming and J lost 0 bases, with 17 bases between them. The CDR3 DNA follows: TGTGCCAGCAGCCCTAGCCTACAGGGCAGCTCTGGAAACACCATATATTTT. As protein: CASSPSLQGSSGNTIYF.

J is TRBJ2-7 and V is TRBV12-3 or TRBV12-4; D may be TRBD1 (6 bases). Trimming removed 4 bases from V and 6 bases from J, with 13 bases in between. The CDR3 extends over 13 amino acids. CDR3 DNA sequence: TGTGCCAGCAGTTCCCTGCAGGGGTCCGAGCAGTACTTC. Amino acid sequence: CASSSLQGSEQYF.

The rearrangement uses TRBV4-1 and TRBJ1-1; D not certain. Germline lookup yields CDR1 MGHRA and CDR2 YSYEKL. The germline V and J ends were trimmed by 8 bases and 6 bases, with 13 bases remaining between them. The CDR3 runs 12 residues. CDR3 bases: TGCGCCAGCGGAGTTAATCGAGCTGAAGCTTTCTTT. Protein sequence: CASGVNRAEAFF.

The chain joins TRBV4-2 to TRBJ1-4; a weak D match, TRBD1 (6 bases). V shed 3 bases and J shed 7 bases, with 18 bases lying between them. The germline V gene encodes CDR1 LGHNA and CDR2 YNFKEQ. The CDR3 is made up of 16 amino acids. For the CDR3, the DNA is TGTGCCAGCAGCCAGGATCTACTGTCGGACAGTGAAAAACTGTTTTTT. Its translation is CASSQDLLSDSEKLFF.

CDR3 sequence: CASKSSASTDTQYF. The CDR3 nucleotides are TGTGCCAGCAAGTCTTCTGCGAGCACAGATACGCAGTATTTT. The rearrangement joins TRBV6-5 to TRBJ2-3; unclear D gene. The CDR3 has 14 residues. The V end was cut by 7 bases, the J end by 0 bases, with 11 bases between. Germline-derived CDR1 and CDR2 are MNHEY and SVGAGI.

The rearrangement uses TRBV27 and TRBJ2-7, with TRBD2 identical over 16 bases. V shed 2 bases and J 3 bases; nucleotides not matched to a gene: 7. The CDR3 consists of 18 residues. The germline V gene has CDR1 MNHEY and CDR2 SMNVEV (reference sequence). The CDR3 DNA reads TGTGCCAGCAGTTTACAGGGACTAGCGGGGGGGCCTTTCTACGAGCAGTACTTC. It is translated as CASSLQGLAGGPFYEQYF.

Written as DNA, the CDR3 is TGTGCCAGCACCCGACAGTACGGGAACACTGAAGCTTTCTTT. Its translation: CASTRQYGNTEAFF. This chain uses TRBV5-4 with TRBJ1-1, with a weak D call TRBD1 (5 bases). Trimming stripped 6 bases from V and 1 base from J, with 13 bases between. There are 14 residues in the CDR3. Looked up from germline, CDR1 is SGHNT and CDR2 is YYREEE (reference sequence).

The chain recombines TRBV29-1 with TRBJ1-4; 8 bases match TRBD1. Germline trimming cut 6 bases from V and 5 bases from J; bases unmatched to any gene: 8. The CDR3 is made up of 14 amino acids. Per germline, CDR1 SQVTM and CDR2 ANQGSEA. The CDR3 sequence: CSVDPGGANEKLFF. In DNA, the CDR3 is TGCAGCGTCGATCCAGGGGGCGCGAATGAAAAACTGTTTTTT.

The chain joins TRBV10-2 to TRBJ1-1; 11 bases line up with TRBD1. This CDR3 contains 16 residues. Losses at the gene ends were 2 bases for V and 6 bases for J; bases not matched to a gene: 8. CDR1 and CDR2 (germline): WSHSY, SAAADI. This chain's CDR3 is CASSENSGTGGPEAFF. Written as DNA, the CDR3 is TGCGCCAGCAGTGAGAATTCTGGGACAGGGGGACCTGAAGCTTTCTTT.

This CDR3 is CASSLGDRLDEQYF. The DNA for the CDR3 is TGCGCCAGCAGCTTGGGGGACAGGCTCGACGAGCAGTACTTC. V is TRBV5-1 and J is TRBJ2-7; 8 nucleotides agree with TRBD1. Germline CDR1 SGHRS, CDR2 YFSETQ. The CDR3 totals 14 residues. V was clipped by 0 bases and J by 5 bases; unmatched bases: 4.